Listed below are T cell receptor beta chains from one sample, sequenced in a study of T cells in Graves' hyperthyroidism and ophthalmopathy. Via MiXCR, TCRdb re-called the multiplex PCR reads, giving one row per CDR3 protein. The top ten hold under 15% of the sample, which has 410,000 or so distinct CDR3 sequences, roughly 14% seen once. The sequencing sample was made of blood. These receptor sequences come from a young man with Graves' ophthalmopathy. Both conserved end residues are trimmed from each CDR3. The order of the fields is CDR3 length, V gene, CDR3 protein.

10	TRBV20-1	SAKDGTYEQY
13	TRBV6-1	ASNIYGTDSYEQY
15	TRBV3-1	ASSPLISFSVRDTQY
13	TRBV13	ASSPTRRLYNEQF
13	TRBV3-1	ASSLRLVVSDTQY
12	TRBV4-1	ASSQDWRGYGYT
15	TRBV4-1	ASSQDRGLRLNTEAF
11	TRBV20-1	SATRENTGELF
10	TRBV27	ASKGLAGEQY
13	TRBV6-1	ASSETGQGNYGYT
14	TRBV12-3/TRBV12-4	ASSFWLSRNTGELF
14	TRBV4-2	ASSQEWGQSYYEQF
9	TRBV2	ASRENYGYT
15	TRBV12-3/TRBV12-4	ASSFLPGTSGAETQY
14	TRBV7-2	ASSLVTSATYNEQF
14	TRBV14	ASSQDIAGAYNEQF
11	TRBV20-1	SASQGVHTEAF
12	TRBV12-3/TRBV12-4	ASSKTVLRETQY
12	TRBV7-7	ASSLSFGTGELF
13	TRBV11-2	ASSWRDIDNSPLH
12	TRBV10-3	AISQREGTDTQY
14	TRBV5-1	ASSLETSGYSYEQY
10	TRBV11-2	ASSLFSGELF
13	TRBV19	ASSVTSGIYNEQF
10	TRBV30	AFDGGGEKLF
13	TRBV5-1	ASASGAGGQETQY
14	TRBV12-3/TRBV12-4	ASSPGQGGGKETQY
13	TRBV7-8	ASSPQVTEPYEQY
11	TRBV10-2	ASNLRGGSGYT
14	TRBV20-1	SASAFGTSGSSEQF
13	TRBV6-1	ASSYKGQTNTEAF
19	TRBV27	ATLPRVRLYRSRENDNEQF
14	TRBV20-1	SARGLPSGRADTQY